This is a list of T cell receptor beta chains from one sample in a study of blood T cells in healthy people across ages. TCRdb re-derived calls from the 5' RACE reads in MiXCR, one entry per CDR3 protein. The repertoire holds 980,000 or so distinct CDR3 sequences, 45% to 50% seen once, with over 10% in the top ten. Sequencing was carried out using blood. These receptors all stem from a young man in good health. Each CDR3 is given with its conserved first and last residue. A D gene is named only where the DNA matches it firmly. Clone size, where shown, is once, few, many, or a class for clones that have expanded.

.,TRBD1,18,TRBJ1-2,TRBV4-1,CASSPFRKDRGPNYGYTF,TGCGCCAGCAGCCCATTTCGAAAGGACAGGGGGCCTAACTATGGCTACACCTTC
.,.,14,TRBJ1-6,TRBV20-1,CSAEPGPNNSPLHF,TGCAGTGCTGAGCCGGGTCCAAATAATTCACCCCTCCACTTT
few,.,15,TRBJ1-2,TRBV28,CASSLVTTADYGYTF,TGTGCCAGCAGTTTAGTTACGACAGCCGACTATGGCTACACCTTC
.,TRBD2,14,TRBJ2-1,TRBV30,CAWSVLAGANEQFF,TGTGCCTGGAGCGTACTAGCGGGGGCCAATGAGCAGTTCTTC
.,.,11,TRBJ2-3,TRBV7-9,CASRASDTQYF,TGTGCCAGCAGAGCTTCAGATACGCAGTATTTT
few,TRBD2,15,TRBJ2-5,TRBV11-3,CASSLGLANLETQYF,TGTGCCAGCAGCTTAGGACTAGCGAATTTGGAGACCCAGTACTTC
once,.,17,TRBJ1-4,TRBV9,CASSGDPYRETNEKLFF,TGTGCCAGCAGCGGAGACCCCTACAGGGAAACTAATGAAAAACTGTTTTTT
few,.,16,TRBJ2-1,TRBV15,CATSREKGSFYNEQFF,TGTGCCACCAGCAGAGAGAAGGGCAGCTTCTACAATGAGCAGTTCTTC
.,.,15,TRBJ2-5,TRBV28,CASFPLLAVQETQYF,TGTGCCAGCTTTCCTCTCTTAGCGGTACAAGAGACCCAGTACTTC
.,TRBD1,13,TRBJ2-3,TRBV29-1,CSAGQGLTDTQYF,TGCAGCGCCGGACAGGGGTTGACAGATACGCAGTATTTT
.,TRBD1,16,TRBJ2-7,TRBV5-1,CASSLGSGTGYDEQYF,TGCGCCAGCAGCTTGGGGTCCGGGACAGGGTATGACGAGCAGTACTTC
many,.,13,TRBJ2-4,TRBV7-2,CASSLPPQPGEYF,TGTGCCAGCAGCTTACCGCCCCAACCAGGGGAGTACTTC
.,.,13,TRBJ2-7,TRBV6-5,CAARDGSSYEQYF,TGTGCCGCTAGGGACGGAAGCTCCTACGAGCAGTACTTC
many,.,14,TRBJ2-7,TRBV7-2,CASSLSRQSYEQYF,TGTGCCAGCAGCTTATCCCGACAGTCCTACGAGCAGTACTTC
few,.,13,TRBJ2-5,TRBV2,CASRGNSPETQYF,TGTGCCAGCAGGGGGAACTCCCCTGAGACCCAGTACTTC
.,TRBD2,17,TRBJ2-7,TRBV7-2,CVSSLGTSLITSYEQYF,TGTGTCAGCAGCTTAGGGACTAGCCTTATCACCTCCTACGAGCAGTACTTC
few,TRBD2,15,TRBJ2-1,TRBV6-6,CASNDGGASYNEQFF,TGTGCCAGCAATGACGGGGGGGCCTCCTACAATGAGCAGTTCTTC
.,TRBD1,14,TRBJ2-3,TRBV6-1,CASGPGQGADTQYF,TGTGCCAGCGGGCCGGGACAGGGTGCAGATACGCAGTATTTT
.,.,15,TRBJ1-3,TRBV5-1,CASSLEQPSGNTIYF,TGCGCCAGCAGCTTGGAGCAGCCCTCTGGAAACACCATATATTTT
.,.,16,TRBJ1-1,TRBV3-1,CASSQEFADVNTEAFF,TGTGCCAGCAGCCAAGAGTTTGCGGATGTGAACACTGAAGCTTTCTTT
few,TRBD1,17,TRBJ2-7,TRBV4-3,CASSQDPETGASYEQYF,TGCGCCAGCAGCCAAGATCCAGAGACAGGGGCGTCCTACGAGCAGTACTTC
.,.,14,TRBJ1-2,TRBV12-3/TRBV12-4,CASSLTQGTGGYTF,TGTGCCAGCAGTCTTACCCAGGGGACGGGTGGCTACACCTTC
few,.,15,TRBJ1-4,TRBV14,CASSQLGGTNEKLFF,TGTGCCAGCAGCCAATTAGGGGGAACTAATGAAAAACTGTTTTTT
.,.,15,TRBJ2-3,TRBV5-1,CASSLALSGSDTQYF,TGCGCCAGCAGCTTGGCCCTTTCTGGCTCTGATACGCAGTATTTT
.,TRBD1,16,TRBJ2-7,TRBV4-1,CASSHTGTGDAYEQYF,TGCGCCAGCAGCCACACCGGGACAGGGGACGCCTACGAGCAGTACTTC
.,TRBD1,16,TRBJ2-7,TRBV3-1,CASSPRDRGPYYEQYF,TGTGCCAGCAGCCCCCGGGACAGGGGGCCTTACTACGAGCAGTACTTC
few,.,14,TRBJ2-5,TRBV4-1,CAVSQEYPGETQYF,TGCGCCGTCAGCCAAGAGTATCCTGGGGAGACCCAGTACTTC
.,.,13,TRBJ1-2,TRBV6-6,CASSPGATPDYTF,TGTGCCAGCAGTCCCGGGGCCACTCCTGACTACACCTTC
.,.,14,TRBJ2-7,TRBV20-1,CSARDPGNLDEQYF,TGCAGTGCTAGAGATCCAGGGAATCTCGACGAGCAGTACTTC
.,TRBD2,15,TRBJ2-5,TRBV6-6,CASREGPSGVETQYF,TGTGCCAGCAGAGAAGGTCCTAGCGGGGTTGAGACCCAGTACTTC
few,.,14,TRBJ1-2,TRBV6-2/TRBV6-3,CASSPTGKEYGYTF,TGTGCCAGCAGTCCGACAGGAAAGGAGTATGGCTACACCTTC
.,.,11,TRBJ2-5,TRBV29-1,CSVATNNEQYF,TGCAGCGTTGCCACTAACAATGAGCAGTACTTC
.,.,9,TRBJ1-5,TRBV27,CASSTPQHF,TGTGCCAGCTCAACCCCGCAGCATTTT
.,TRBD1,16,TRBJ1-1,TRBV30,CAWSVRDRGFVTEAFF,TGTGCCTGGAGTGTACGCGACAGGGGGTTCGTGACTGAAGCTTTCTTT
.,.,13,TRBJ2-2,TRBV29-1,CSVSHRATGELFF,TGCAGCGTTTCTCACAGGGCGACCGGGGAGCTGTTTTTT
.,TRBD2,17,TRBJ2-3,TRBV6-2/TRBV6-3,CASSYPQRGILTDTQYF,TGTGCCAGCAGTTACCCCCAGCGGGGGATACTCACAGATACGCAGTATTTT
.,.,15,TRBJ2-3,TRBV7-2,CASSFGGYSTDTQYF,TGTGCCAGCAGCTTTGGCGGGTATAGCACAGATACGCAGTATTTT
.,.,14,TRBJ2-3,TRBV6-6,CASRGDPSTDTQYF,TGTGCCAGCAGGGGGGACCCTAGCACAGATACGCAGTATTTT
.,TRBD1,20,TRBJ1-5,TRBV2,CASSEGGTGDMTYSNQPQHF,TGTGCCAGCAGTGAAGGGGGGACAGGGGACATGACATATAGCAATCAGCCCCAGCATTTT
few,.,15,TRBJ1-6,TRBV3-1,CASSKEDLDNSPLHF,TGTGCCAGCAGCAAAGAGGACCTCGATAATTCACCCCTCCACTTT
.,.,12,TRBJ1-4,TRBV6-6,CASSYSVEKLFF,TGTGCCAGCAGTTACAGTGTTGAAAAACTGTTTTTT
.,.,16,TRBJ2-7,TRBV4-2,CASSQGATQAYNEQYF,TGTGCCAGCAGCCAAGGGGCGACTCAGGCCTACAATGAGCAGTACTTC
.,.,13,TRBJ1-5,TRBV20-1,CSASYTGNQPQHF,TGCAGTGCTAGTTATACAGGGAATCAGCCCCAGCATTTT
.,TRBD2,13,TRBJ2-1,TRBV29-1,CSVAPGRGDEQFF,TGCAGCGTTGCGCCAGGGAGGGGAGATGAGCAGTTCTTC
few,TRBD1,15,TRBJ2-7,TRBV6-4,CASSRPGQGLNEQYF,TGTGCCAGCAGCCGACCGGGACAGGGGCTTAATGAGCAGTACTTC
.,TRBD2,16,TRBJ2-2,TRBV7-3,CASSSHSGGGTGELFF,TGTGCCAGCAGCTCCCATAGCGGGGGGGGAACCGGGGAGCTGTTTTTT
.,.,16,TRBJ2-2,TRBV5-5,CASSLTGTSNTGELFF,TGTGCCAGCAGCTTAACCGGGACTTCGAACACCGGGGAGCTGTTTTTT
few,.,14,TRBJ2-7,TRBV13,CASSVNKGTYEQYF,TGTGCCAGCAGTGTCAACAAGGGGACCTACGAGCAGTACTTC
.,.,14,TRBJ1-1,TRBV3-1,CASSPGRMNTEAFF,TGTGCCAGCAGCCCGGGACGTATGAACACTGAAGCTTTCTTT
.,.,13,TRBJ1-2,TRBV7-2,CASSPHLGYGYTF,TGTGCCAGCAGCCCCCACCTCGGCTATGGCTACACCTTC
.,TRBD1,14,TRBJ2-7,TRBV7-2,CASKGTGPLDEQYF,TGTGCCAGCAAAGGGACAGGCCCCTTGGACGAGCAGTACTTC
.,TRBD2,14,TRBJ2-2,TRBV10-3,CAIRTSGGTGELFF,TGTGCCATCAGGACTAGCGGGGGGACCGGGGAGCTGTTTTTT
few,.,16,TRBJ2-1,TRBV7-2,CASSLAFGRPYNEQFF,TGTGCCAGCAGCTTAGCGTTTGGACGGCCCTACAATGAGCAGTTCTTC